Below, 26 T cell receptor beta chains from the same sample are listed, as sequenced in a study of T cell responses to AZD1222 COVID-19 vaccine. Only in-frame clones appear in the TCRdb table, and some are missing; sequencing was by immunoSEQ multiplex PCR. The profile shows some 120,000 clones, about 90% of them singletons. Sequenced here: peripheral blood, sampled 28 days after the second AZD1222 dose. The source is an adult who received the AZD1222 COVID-19 vaccine.

V gene TRBV28 combines with J gene TRBJ1-4; maybe TRBD1 (6 bases). CDR1 MDHEN and CDR2 SYDVKM come from the germline V gene. Deletions cut 9 bases from V and 2 bases from J, with 22 bases between. The CDR3 has 17 residues. The CDR3 sequence: CASLRGAGVSTNEKLFF. The CDR3 DNA sequence: TGTGCCAGTTTAAGAGGGGCAGGGGTTTCGACTAATGAAAAACTGTTTTTT.

The V and J genes are TRBV18 and TRBJ2-5; tentative D call: TRBD2 (5 bases). Germline V gene data show CDR1 as KGHSH and CDR2 as LQKENI. This CDR3 has 14 residues. Between the trimmed V and J ends, which lost 3 bases and 4 bases, there was a span of 12 bases. The CDR3 is CASSPGDSRETQYF. DNA of the CDR3: TGTGCCAGCTCACCGGGAGATTCGCGAGAGACCCAGTACTTC.

The rearrangement joins TRBV5-4 to TRBJ2-7; D remains unclear. From germline, CDR1 is SGHNT and CDR2 YYREEE (reference sequence). Trimming shortened V by 4 bases and J by 2 bases, and 4 bases separated the two germline ends. This CDR3 is 11 amino acids long. DNA for the CDR3: TGTGCCAGCAGCCGACCCTACGAGCAGTACTTC. Translating it yields CASSRPYEQYF.

The sample holds one count of this clone. The chain uses TRBV4-2 and TRBJ2-7; D is uncertain. Trimming took off 1 base at V and 6 bases at J, with 16 bases between the two ends. Germline V gives CDR1 LGHNA, CDR2 YNFKEQ. The CDR3 consists of 15 residues. In DNA, the CDR3 is TGTGCCAGCAGCCAAGGAGGTCACTTTAAAGGCGAGCAGTACTTC. This sequence encodes CASSQGGHFKGEQYF.

The chain uses TRBV6-5 and TRBJ1-3; the D is unclear. This CDR3 has 15 residues. The germline CDR1 and CDR2 sequences are MNHEY and SVGAGI. Trimming left V 0 bases short and J 1 base short, with 7 bases between. The CDR3 reads CASSYSKDSGNTIYF. Here the CDR3 DNA reads TGTGCCAGCAGTTACTCCAAGGATTCTGGAAACACCATATATTTT.

The chain carries TRBV27 and TRBJ1-2; tentatively, D is TRBD1 (5 bases). Germline CDR1 and CDR2: MNHEY and SMNVEV (reference sequence). This CDR3 contains 14 residues. Trimming cost V 6 bases and J 4 bases, with 15 bases left between them. CDR3 coding DNA: TGTGCCAGCAGGGGGCCGGGCAGTAGCTATGGCTACACCTTC. As protein: CASRGPGSSYGYTF.

V usage is TRBV6-5 and J usage is TRBJ2-2; D is unresolved. The CDR3 runs to 13 residues. The ends were cut back, 7 bases at V and 6 bases at J, with 12 bases in the middle. The germline CDR1 and CDR2 sequences are MNHEY and SVGAGI. The CDR3 spells CASIAAWPGELFF. CDR3 DNA: TGTGCCAGCATCGCCGCCTGGCCCGGGGAGCTGTTTTTT.

This clone was counted a single time. The V gene is TRBV6-1, the J gene TRBJ1-6; D is unclear. V shed 2 bases and J shed 11 bases, with 7 bases lying between them. This CDR3 comprises 12 residues. CDR1 is MNHNS, CDR2 SASEGT, per germline. The CDR3 DNA reads as TGTGCCAGCAGTGAAATGGGGACACCCCTCCACTTT. Amino acid sequence: CASSEMGTPLHF.

The rearrangement links TRBV29-1 to TRBJ1-3; D is undetermined. The ends were cut back, 5 bases at V and 1 base at J, with 12 bases in the middle. The CDR3 has 14 residues. Germline lookup yields CDR1 SQVTM and CDR2 ANQGSEA. CDR3 protein: CSVLRGESGNTIYF. In DNA, the CDR3 is TGCAGCGTTCTCCGCGGGGAATCTGGAAACACCATATATTTT.

The chain couples TRBV28 to TRBJ2-7, with 8 positions matching TRBD2. Germline lookup yields CDR1 MDHEN and CDR2 SYDVKM. V lost 5 bases and J lost 6; bases outside the gene matches: 12. CDR3 length: 15 residues. CDR3 nucleotides: TGTGCCAGCAGTCCCCCAGCGGGAGTTGTAACCGAGCAGTACTTC. It codes for CASSPPAGVVTEQYF.

This clone was counted a single time. The rearrangement links TRBV19 to TRBJ2-3, with 9 positions matching TRBD2. Germline CDR1 LNHDA, CDR2 SQIVND (reference sequence). The CDR3 spans 15 residues. Unmatched junction bases numbered 12, after V lost 7 bases and J lost 7 bases. The CDR3 here is CASNSPTSGRHTQYF. CDR3 nucleotide sequence: TGTGCCAGTAACTCCCCGACTAGCGGAAGGCATACGCAGTATTTT.

Only one count was recorded for this clone. The chain has TRBV6-6 and TRBJ2-7; tentatively, D is TRBD2 (5 bases). V was cut by 5 bases and J by 0 bases, with 20 bases left in between. CDR1 and CDR2 from the germline V gene are MNHNY and SVGAGI (reference sequence). The CDR3 contains 17 residues. CDR3 in DNA: TGTGCCAGCAGTCGTGGGAGTCCGAGCCGGTCCTCCTACGAGCAGTACTTC. This encodes CASSRGSPSRSSYEQYF.

The chain joins TRBV10-2 to TRBJ2-3; 7 bases align to TRBD2. The CDR3 is 15 amino acids. Germline V CDR1 and CDR2: WSHSY, SAAADI. V was clipped by 8 bases and J by 5 bases; unmatched bases: 13. CDR3 bases: TGCGCCAGCCGACGTTTGGCGGGAGCTGGAGATACGCAGTATTTT. Amino acids: CASRRLAGAGDTQYF.

V usage is TRBV2 and J usage is TRBJ1-4; unclear D gene. Trimming cost V 5 bases and J 5 bases, with 18 bases left between them. The CDR3 runs 16 residues. The germline V gene encodes CDR1 SNHLY and CDR2 FYNNEI. The CDR3 loop reads CASSKNQKDGNEKLFF. The CDR3 DNA reads TGTGCCAGCAGTAAAAATCAAAAGGATGGGAATGAAAAACTGTTTTTT.

In DNA, the CDR3 is TGTGCCAGCAGTTACCGCGGGCGCTCCTACGAGCAGTACTTC. Translated, it gives CASSYRGRSYEQYF. The V gene is TRBV25-1, the J gene TRBJ2-7, with D possibly matching TRBD2 (5 bases). The CDR3 has 14 amino acids. V was cut by 5 bases and J by 0 bases, with 11 bases left in between. CDR1 MGHDK and CDR2 SYGVNS come from the germline V gene.

The chain links TRBV27 to TRBJ2-1, with 10 nucleotides matching TRBD2. V lost 1 base, J lost 5 bases, and 8 bases stayed unmatched. This CDR3 has 17 residues. Per the germline V gene, CDR1 is MNHEY and CDR2 is SMNVEV (reference sequence). CDR3 protein: CASSLLIAGGPHNEQFF. The CDR3 coding sequence is TGTGCCAGCAGTTTATTGATAGCGGGAGGCCCCCACAATGAGCAGTTCTTC.

The V gene is TRBV6-6, the J gene TRBJ1-3; D possibly corresponds to TRBD1 (6 bases). The germline V gene encodes CDR1 MNHNY and CDR2 SVGAGI (reference sequence). CDR3 length: 16 residues. Trimming pared 4 bases from V and 0 bases from J, leaving 13 bases between. DNA for the CDR3: TGTGCCAGCAGTTTGCCAGGGGAGAGCTCTGGAAACACCATATATTTT. Amino acids: CASSLPGESSGNTIYF.

The chain is built from TRBV30 and TRBJ1-3, with 9 positions matching TRBD1. Germline CDR1 and CDR2: GTSNPN and SVGIG (reference sequence). This CDR3 spans 15 amino acids. V was pared by 2 bases and J by 3 bases, with 5 bases of the junction left unmatched. CDR3 sequence (DNA): TGTGCCTGGAGTTCGACAGGGGGGGGTGGAAACACCATATATTTT. Encoded protein: CAWSSTGGGGNTIYF. Using reference TRBV30 and TRBJ1-3 for the parts outside the CDR3, the full variable domain is SQTIHQWPATLVQPVGSPLSLECTVEGTSNPNLYWYRQAAGRGLQLLFYSVGIGQISSEVPQNLSASRPQDRQFILSSKKLLLSDSGFYLCAWSSTGGGGNTIYFGEGSWLTVV.

CDR3 coding DNA: TGTGCCAGCAGCTTACAGGTGGCGGGTAATTCACCCCTCCACTTT. This translates into CASSLQVAGNSPLHF. V usage is TRBV2 and J usage is TRBJ1-6; weak D call: TRBD1 (5 bases). CDR1 SNHLY and CDR2 FYNNEI come from the germline V gene. CDR3 length: 15 residues. V shed 6 bases and J shed 6 bases, with 15 bases lying between them.

The chain carries TRBV6-5 and TRBJ1-1; 9 bases map to TRBD1. After removal of 8 bases from V and 4 bases from J, the junction contained 5 bases not matched to a gene. The CDR3 runs 13 residues. Germline V gives CDR1 MNHEY, CDR2 SVGAGI. CDR3 sequence: CASGPQGATEAFF. The CDR3 DNA is TGTGCCAGCGGACCACAGGGGGCCACTGAAGCTTTCTTT.

The chain combines TRBV11-3 with TRBJ2-1; 7 bases line up with TRBD2. Germline V lookup: CDR1 SGHNT, CDR2 YENEEA. This CDR3 spans 15 amino acids. J lost 10 bases, V lost 4 bases, and 13 bases had no gene match. The CDR3 nucleotides read TGTGCCAGCAGCTCTTATGGGGGAACAGCGGGAGAGCAGTTCTTC. Protein sequence: CASSSYGGTAGEQFF.

V is TRBV5-1 and J is TRBJ2-1; TRBD1 or TRBD2 may be the D gene (5 bases each). The V and J ends lost 5 bases and 5 bases respectively, with 11 bases between them. CDR1 SGHRS and CDR2 YFSETQ come from the germline V gene. This CDR3 spans 13 amino acids. Here the CDR3 reads CASRPQGHNEQFF. The CDR3 DNA is TGCGCCAGCAGGCCCCAGGGACACAATGAGCAGTTCTTC. The full variable domain, with the rest looked up from reference TRBV5-1 and TRBJ2-1, is KAGVTQTPRYLIKTRGQQVTLSCSPISGHRSVSWYQQTPGQGLQFLFEYFSETQRNKGNFPGRFSGRQFSNSRSEMNVSTLELGDSALYLCASRPQGHNEQFFGPGTRLTVL.

This clone was found once. This rearrangement joins TRBV6-5 to TRBJ1-6; D is undetermined. Germline loops: CDR1 MNHEY, CDR2 SVGAGI. Between the trimmed V and J ends, which lost 0 bases and 7 bases, there was a span of 13 bases. The CDR3 covers 16 residues. The CDR3 bases are TGTGCCAGCAGTTACTCTTGGGGTCAACGGAATTCACCCCTCCACTTT. This gives the protein CASSYSWGQRNSPLHF.

This rearrangement joins TRBV6-5 to TRBJ2-1; 11 bases align to TRBD2. The CDR3 loop spans 15 amino acids. Germline assignment: CDR1 MNHEY and CDR2 SVGAGI. Unmatched junction bases numbered 9, after V lost 6 bases and J lost 8 bases. Here the CDR3 reads CASSQWGTSGDEQFF. As DNA, the CDR3 is TGTGCCAGCAGCCAATGGGGGACTAGCGGCGATGAGCAGTTCTTC.

V usage is TRBV6-1 and J usage is TRBJ1-2; TRBD1 is a possible D gene (5 bases). The V gene's germline CDR1 is MNHNS and CDR2 SASEGT. The CDR3 length is 13 residues. Deletions cut 2 bases from V and 2 bases from J, with 6 bases between. The CDR3 DNA reads as TGTGCCAGCAGTGAACGGGGGAACTATGGCTACACCTTC. Residues: CASSERGNYGYTF.

The genes are TRBV5-1 and TRBJ2-6; possibly TRBD2 for D (6 bases). Germline V CDR1 and CDR2: SGHRS, YFSETQ. Trimming left V 2 bases short and J 5 bases short, with 11 bases between. The CDR3 extends over 15 amino acids. The CDR3 DNA follows: TGCGCCAGCAGCTTCGGGGGAGTCTGGGCCAACGTCCTGACTTTC. Translating it yields CASSFGGVWANVLTF.